This T cell receptor (beta chain) was sequenced in a study of neurological immune-mediated disorders. V shed 4 bases and J shed 1 base, with 16 bases lying between them. The CDR3 covers 16 residues. Germline V lookup: CDR1 LNHDA, CDR2 SQIVND (reference sequence). This clonotype was observed a few times. TCRdb reanalysed the 5' RACE reads using MiXCR and keeps one entry per CDR3 protein. The sample consists of over 65,000 distinct CDR3 sequences, about 9% of them appearing once. The V gene is TRBV19, the J gene TRBJ1-1; perhaps TRBD1 as D (5 bases). The sample comprised PBMCs. The sequence was obtained from a man aged 50 to 60 in good health. The CDR3 loop reads CASSTLQTASNTEAFF. The CDR3 coding sequence is TGTGCCAGTAGTACCCTTCAGACAGCCTCGAACACTGAAGCTTTCTTT. The full variable domain, with the rest looked up from reference TRBV19 and TRBJ1-1, is DGGITQSPKYLFRKEGQNVTLSCEQNLNHDAMYWYRQDPGQGLRLIYYSQIVNDFQKGDIAEGYSVSREKKESFPLTVTSAQKNPTAFYLCASSTLQTASNTEAFFGQGTRLTVV.